A selection of T cell receptor beta chains follows, all from one sample in a study of CD8+CD57+ T cells in acquired aplastic anemia. TCRdb called the reads again in MiXCR, with one record for every CDR3 protein. The repertoire holds about 190,000 distinct CDR3 sequences, with around 50% as singletons. Sequences were obtained from sorted CD4+, CD8+, or CD8+CD57+ T cells (not recorded which) from PBMCs. All receptors come from a human donor in good health, serving as a control. CDR3s include the opening cysteine and the closing phenylalanine or tryptophan. Fields, in order: J gene, D gene, V gene, clone size, CDR3 DNA, CDR3 protein. The D gene is left open where the match is weak. Clone size is stated in some rows and not others, as once, few, many or a class when expanded.

>TRBJ2-7|TRBD1|TRBV5-8|many
TGTGCCAGCAGCTTGACCTCTTTGGGACAGGAGTACGAGCAGTACTTC
CASSLTSLGQEYEQYF
>TRBJ2-5|.|TRBV11-3|.
TGTGCCAGCAGCTTAGGACAGGCGGGCCAGACCCAGTACTTC
CASSLGQAGQTQYF
>TRBJ2-3|TRBD1|TRBV7-8|.
TGTGCCAGCAGCGGACAGGGAACGGTAACAGATACGCAGTATTTT
CASSGQGTVTDTQYF
>TRBJ2-3|.|TRBV16|many
TGTGCCAGCAGCCAGCTGAAGGGGGGTACAGATACGCAGTATTTT
CASSQLKGGTDTQYF
>TRBJ2-1|TRBD2|TRBV4-3|.
TGCGCCAGCAGCCAAGCCCTAGGACTAGCGGTCTCCTACAATGAGCAGTTCTTC
CASSQALGLAVSYNEQFF
>TRBJ2-5|.|TRBV29-1|.
TGCAGCGCCCGCCAGGGTTCAGAGACCCAGTACTTC
CSARQGSETQYF
>TRBJ1-1|.|TRBV12-3/TRBV12-4|many
TGTGCCACTGTGCTACTGAACACTGAAGCTTTCTTT
CATVLLNTEAFF
>TRBJ2-3|TRBD2|TRBV10-3|.
TGTGCCATCAGTGAGTCGTTGTGGCCTAGCGGGGGGACCATACCAGATACGCAGTATTTT
CAISESLWPSGGTIPDTQYF
>TRBJ1-2|.|TRBV20-1|few
TGCAGTGTCCCATGGGGGGGCGCCTATGGCTACACCTTC
CSVPWGGAYGYTF
>TRBJ2-3|TRBD2|TRBV29-1|few
TGCAGCGTTGTTAGCGGGTTTACGCAGTATTTT
CSVVSGFTQYF
>TRBJ2-4|.|TRBV9|once
TGTGCCAGCAGCGTATTCGGGGCCAAAAACATTCAGTACTTC
CASSVFGAKNIQYF
>TRBJ1-5|TRBD1|TRBV2|.
TGTGCCAGCAGCCCGGGACAGCAATATAGCAATCAGCCCCAGCATTTT
CASSPGQQYSNQPQHF
>TRBJ2-5|TRBD1|TRBV29-1|.
TGCAGCGTTGATAGGGGGACAGGGAGTGGAGAGACCCAGTACTTC
CSVDRGTGSGETQYF
>TRBJ1-1|.|TRBV29-1|.
TGCAGCGTTGAAGAGGGACTGTTGAGTACTGAAGCTTTCTTT
CSVEEGLLSTEAFF
>TRBJ1-2|.|TRBV6-2/TRBV6-3|many
TGTGCCAGCAGTTACTCAACAGGGAACTATGGCTACACCTTC
CASSYSTGNYGYTF
>TRBJ2-1|TRBD1|TRBV10-1|.
TGCGCCAGCAGTGAGTTAGGGACAGGTCGGGAGCAGTTCTTC
CASSELGTGREQFF
>TRBJ2-2|TRBD1|TRBV6-1|many
TGTGCCAGCAGCCGCCGGACAGGGAACACCGGGGAGCTGTTTTTT
CASSRRTGNTGELFF
>TRBJ2-5|TRBD1|TRBV27|.
TGTGCCAGCGGTTTAGCCTCGACAGGGCGAGAGACCCAGTACTTC
CASGLASTGRETQYF
>TRBJ2-3|TRBD1|TRBV5-1|many
TGCGCCAGCAGCCCTCCTAGGACAGGGGGCCGGACAGATACGCAGTATTTT
CASSPPRTGGRTDTQYF
>TRBJ2-2|.|TRBV7-2|many
TGTGCCAGCAGCTACCAGGGACCCGCGAACACCGGGGAGCTGTTTTTT
CASSYQGPANTGELFF
>TRBJ2-7|TRBD1|TRBV27|many
TGTGCCAGCAGCTTGGGACAGGGGAAAGGGTCAATGGGCTTC
CASSLGQGKGSMGF
>TRBJ1-1|.|TRBV2|.
TGTGCCAGCAGGCGGAATGGTGAAGCTTTCTTT
CASRRNGEAFF
>TRBJ2-2|.|TRBV28|many
TGTGCCAGCAAGAGGGCGGAAAACACCGGGGAGCTGTTTTTT
CASKRAENTGELFF
>TRBJ2-7|.|TRBV7-6|.
TGTGCCAGCAGCTTAGATCCGGGGAGCTCCTACGAGCAGTACTTC
CASSLDPGSSYEQYF
>TRBJ1-1|TRBD1|TRBV7-2|.
TGTGCCAGCAGCCGTGACAGGGGAGGCACTGAAGCTTTCTTT
CASSRDRGGTEAFF
>TRBJ2-1|.|TRBV20-1|few
TGCAGTGCTAGGCCCGGAGACAGCGCCCAATACAATGAGCAGTTCTTC
CSARPGDSAQYNEQFF
>TRBJ1-2|.|TRBV29-1|.
TGCAGCGTTTATGAGGGCGGTAAGGGCAGCTATGGCTACACCTTC
CSVYEGGKGSYGYTF
>TRBJ1-5|.|TRBV9|.
TGTGCCAGCAGCGCCGGGCCCCATAGCAATCAGCCCCAGCACTTT
CASSAGPHSNQPQHF
>TRBJ1-2|TRBD1|TRBV7-9|many
TGTGCCAGCAGCTTAGCGGGCGGGACAGGGGGTGGCTACACCTTC
CASSLAGGTGGGYTF
>TRBJ1-4|.|TRBV7-2|.
TGTGCCAGCAGCCACGGCGAGTCCGGGAGGGACGAAAAACTGTTTTTT
CASSHGESGRDEKLFF
>TRBJ2-1|.|TRBV20-1|.
TGCAGTGCTAAGGCACGTAAGGGGGGATTTTACAATGAGCAGCTCTTC
CSAKARKGGFYNEQLF
>TRBJ2-7|.|TRBV15|.
TGTGCCACCAGCAGAGGGGGGACGGGCTACGAGCAGTACTTC
CATSRGGTGYEQYF
>TRBJ2-7|.|TRBV15|.
TGTGCCACCAGCAGAGAAGCAGGGGACGACGAGCAGTACTTC
CATSREAGDDEQYF
>TRBJ1-5|TRBD1|TRBV28|.
TGTGCCAGCAGGAGCACAGGGGTTCAGCCCCAGCATTTT
CASRSTGVQPQHF
>TRBJ2-7|.|TRBV7-2|.
TGTGCCAGCAGTCGTCGGGACTCCCTATGCGAGCAGTACTTC
CASSRRDSLCEQYF
>TRBJ2-5|.|TRBV7-9|.
TGTGCCAGCAGCTTAGGAGGGGGGATGCCCGCCCAAGAGACCCAGTACTTC
CASSLGGGMPAQETQYF
>TRBJ2-1|TRBD2|TRBV7-6|.
TGTGCCAGCAGCTTAGTTGTGGCGGGAGTATATGAGCAGTTCTTC
CASSLVVAGVYEQFF
>TRBJ2-3|.|TRBV20-1|many
TGCAGTGCTAGATGGCTTTACACAGATACGCAGTATTTT
CSARWLYTDTQYF
>TRBJ2-7|TRBD2|TRBV29-1|.
TGCAGCGTTGAAAGAGCGGGGGGTCCCTACGAGCAGTACTTC
CSVERAGGPYEQYF
>TRBJ1-1|TRBD1|TRBV20-1|many
TGCAGTGCTAGAACGGGACAGGGGAACACTGAAGCTTTCTTT
CSARTGQGNTEAFF
>TRBJ2-1|TRBD1|TRBV15|few
TGTGCCACCAGCAGAGATCCACCCGGGGACAGTGAGCAGTTCTTC
CATSRDPPGDSEQFF
>TRBJ2-3|.|TRBV7-9|.
TGTGCCAGCAGCCGCAGGGTGCTCGGCACAGATACGCAGTATTTT
CASSRRVLGTDTQYF
>TRBJ1-2|.|TRBV10-3|.
TGTGCCATCCTGGGCACCTATAGCTACACCTTC
CAILGTYSYTF
>TRBJ1-1|.|TRBV15|few
TGTGCCACCAGCATGATGGGGGGCACTGAAGCTTTCTTT
CATSMMGGTEAFF
>TRBJ2-7|TRBD1|TRBV7-8|.
TGTGCCAGCAGCTCAAGGACAGGACACGAGCAGTACTTC
CASSSRTGHEQYF
>TRBJ1-2|.|TRBV7-9|once
TGTGCCAGCAGCTTAGATCTCACCCTCATAGCCCATCAACAGGTACCCTATGGCTACACCTTC
CASSLDLTLIAHQQVPYGYTF
>TRBJ2-7|TRBD2|TRBV2|few
TGTGCCACCTCCGGCTCCCCACTAGCGGGGGGCTACGAGCAGTACTTC
CATSGSPLAGGYEQYF
>TRBJ2-3|TRBD2|TRBV20-1|many
TGCATGATTAGCGGGGATTTGGGTGGTACGCAGTATTTT
CMISGDLGGTQYF
>TRBJ2-7|.|TRBV6-4|many
TGTGCCAGCAATGGGGCAGGGGCCTATTATTCCTACGAGCAGTACTTC
CASNGAGAYYSYEQYF
>TRBJ1-4|.|TRBV15|.
TGTGCCACCAGCAGAGTCATTCGGGAAAAACTGTTTTTT
CATSRVIREKLFF
>TRBJ2-7|.|TRBV7-2|.
TGTGCCAGCAGCACACTTCGATCCTCCTACGAGCAGTACTTC
CASSTLRSSYEQYF
>TRBJ1-4|.|TRBV16|many
TGTGCCAGCAGCCAGAGGGGATCGGGGACCTTGGGTGAAAAACTGTTTTTT
CASSQRGSGTLGEKLFF